This section outlines one T cell receptor beta chain sequence together with its context. Primers: 60 Vbeta forward and 13 Jbeta reverse. TCRdb's table, derived via immunoSEQ multiplex PCR, lists solely in-frame clones and lacks some. In all, the sample yields 25,000 to 35,000 clones. This sample is drawn from a study of cytomegalovirus exposure and HLA in healthy donors. The V gene's germline CDR1 is SGHVS and CDR2 FQNEAQ. There are 15 residues in the CDR3. This receptor was identified in a woman aged 40 to 50 in good health and CMV-seropositive. This chain links TRBV7-8 with TRBJ2-5, with D hard to call. The better agreement between TRBJ2-7 and the DNA end casts doubt on the J call. The sample was PBMCs. DNA of the CDR3: TGTGCCAGCAGCTTAGTCCGGATAGCCTCCTACGAGCAGTACTTC. Translating it yields CASSLVRIASYEQYF.